Many counts were recorded for the clone carrying this TCR beta chain. Its antigen is still unknown. This record belongs to a study of Graves' ophthalmopathy and Graves' hyperthyroidism. Across the study: Researchers obtained peripheral blood at initial diagnosis, before any treatment had begun. Study results and caveats: Most thyroid clonotypes with frequency above 0.001 were detected in blood too.

Ineligible for inclusion were patients with other autoimmune diseases, uncontrolled infections, pregnancy or lactation. PBMCs had their origin in fresh peripheral blood (approximately 10 ml). The CDR3 contains 15 residues. Trimming took 6 bases from V and 3 from J; bases not matched to a gene: 8. TCR beta CDR3 regions were amplified from RNA transcripts. First-round RT-PCR used HTBI primers; second-round multiplex PCR followed. TCRdb used MiXCR to reprocess the multiplex PCR reads, holding one entry per CDR3 protein. Of about 500,000 distinct CDR3 sequences in the sample, about an eighth are singletons; the top ten hold about 9.4%.

This receptor was taken from a woman aged 25 to 39 with Graves' ophthalmopathy. The sequencing input was blood. J is TRBJ2-7 and V is TRBV12-3 or TRBV12-4, with 10 bases lining up with TRBD2. CDR3 in DNA: TGTGCCAGCAGCGTCGGACTAGCGGCTGACTACGAGCAGTACTTC. Protein sequence: CASSVGLAADYEQYF.